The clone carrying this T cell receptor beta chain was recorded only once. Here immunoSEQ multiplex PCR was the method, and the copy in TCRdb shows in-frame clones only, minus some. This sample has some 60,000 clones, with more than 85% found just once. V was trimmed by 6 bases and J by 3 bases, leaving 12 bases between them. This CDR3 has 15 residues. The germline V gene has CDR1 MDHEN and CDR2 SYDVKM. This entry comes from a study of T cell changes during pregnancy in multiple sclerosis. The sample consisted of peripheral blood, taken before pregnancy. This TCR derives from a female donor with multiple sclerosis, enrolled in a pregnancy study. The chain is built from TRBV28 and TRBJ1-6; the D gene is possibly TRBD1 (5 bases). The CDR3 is CASRGGRLYNSPLHF. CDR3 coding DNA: TGTGCCAGCAGGGGGGGACGGCTCTATAATTCACCCCTCCACTTT.